The following is a T cell receptor (beta chain) sequence with its context. As yet, its antigen is unknown. This CDR3 spans 15 amino acids. Germline CDR1 reads SGHVS; CDR2 reads FNYEAQ. V was cut by 2 bases and J by 0 bases, with 8 bases left in between. The data originate from a study of shared clonotypes between healthy human individuals. TCRdb's table, derived via immunoSEQ multiplex PCR, lists solely in-frame clones and lacks some. The sample has 1 million to 1.2 million clones; 60% to 80% are singletons. CD4+ cells yielded CD45RA+ naive and CD45RA-negative memory subsets. Study-level results: Larger richness was generally estimated for naive than memory subsets. Clonotype sharing across donors was expected to vary with sequencing depth. In having few donors, the study represented limited genetic and exposure-history diversity.

V usage is TRBV7-6 and J usage is TRBJ1-5; D gene unclear. This TCR came from a man younger than 30 in good health. Some clones in this sample may be carry-over from other donors' samples. Material for sequencing was memory CD4+ T cells from PBMCs. This sample's subset: CD45RA-negative fraction. In nucleotides, the CDR3 is TGTGCCAGCAGCTTATCATCACATAGCAATCAGCCCCAGCATTTT. It encodes CASSLSSHSNQPQHF.